A selection of T cell receptor beta chains follows, all from one sample in a study of blood T cell repertoires in COVID-19. The repertoire was sequenced with immunoSEQ multiplex PCR; TCRdb's copy has only in-frame clones and lacks some. This sample has 200,000 to 250,000 clones; around four fifths occur once, and the top ten carry approximately 8.4%. Sequenced: peripheral blood. The receptor set was obtained from a woman aged 80 or over with COVID-19, enrolled during active disease. CDR3s include the opening cysteine and the closing phenylalanine or tryptophan. A D gene is named only where the DNA matches it firmly. Clone sizes are given selectively: once, few, many, or a class where the clone is expanded.

size: once
D: TRBD2
J: TRBJ2-3
V: TRBV5-1
length: 16
DNA: TGCGCCAGCAGCCCAGGACTAGCGGGCTTCACAGATACGCAGTATTTT
CDR3: CASSPGLAGFTDTQYF

size: -
D: -
J: TRBJ2-2
V: TRBV3-1/TRBV3-2
length: 15
DNA: TGTGCCAGCAGCCGCGTAGCTGCGAACACCAGGGAGCTGTTTTTT
CDR3: CASSRVAANTRELFF

size: -
D: -
J: TRBJ2-1
V: TRBV9
length: 12
DNA: TGTGCCAGCAGCGCACTAGTTGGTGAGCAGTTCTTC
CDR3: CASSALVGEQFF

size: -
D: TRBD1
J: TRBJ2-5
V: TRBV7-2
length: 16
DNA: TGTGCCAGCAGCCCCGACAGGGGGCTTAAAGGAGAGACCCAGTACTTC
CDR3: CASSPDRGLKGETQYF

size: -
D: -
J: TRBJ2-1
V: TRBV2
length: 15
DNA: TGTGCCAGCATCGATGGAGCCTCAATCGGCAATGAGCAGTTCTTC
CDR3: CASIDGASIGNEQFF

size: -
D: -
J: TRBJ1-5
V: TRBV7-2
length: 13
DNA: TGTGCCAGCAGCGCTCCAGGGTCTCAGCCCCAGCATTTT
CDR3: CASSAPGSQPQHF

size: -
D: TRBD1
J: TRBJ2-7
V: TRBV18
length: 16
DNA: TGTGCCAGCTCACCATGGCCGGCAGGGGGAGAGAACGAGCAGTACTTC
CDR3: CASSPWPAGGENEQYF

size: -
D: -
J: TRBJ2-1
V: TRBV10-2
length: 13
DNA: TGCGCCAGCAGTGGGAGCTCCTACAATGAGCAGTTCTTC
CDR3: CASSGSSYNEQFF

size: -
D: -
J: TRBJ2-5
V: TRBV3-1/TRBV3-2
length: 14
DNA: TGTGCCAGCAGCCTGGAAAGGACTCTGCGGACCCAGTACTTC
CDR3: CASSLERTLRTQYF

size: -
D: TRBD1
J: TRBJ1-4
V: TRBV28
length: 17
DNA: TGTGCCAGCAGCCCTAGTGGACAGGGAGCAACTAATGAAAAACTGTTTTTT
CDR3: CASSPSGQGATNEKLFF

size: -
D: TRBD2
J: TRBJ2-2
V: TRBV9
length: 18
DNA: TGTGCCAGCAGCGTAGTCGGAGCGGGAGGGCCCGGGCCCGGGGAGCTGTTTTTT
CDR3: CASSVVGAGGPGPGELFF

size: once
D: TRBD2
J: TRBJ2-7
V: TRBV4-1
length: 14
DNA: TGCGCCAGCAGCCAAGTCGGGAGGGGGGGCGAGCAGTACTTC
CDR3: CASSQVGRGGEQYF

size: -
D: -
J: TRBJ2-7
V: TRBV6-5
length: 15
DNA: TGTGCCAGCAGCTCCTCCGGGGGAGGCTCCTACGAGCAGTACTTC
CDR3: CASSSSGGGSYEQYF

size: -
D: -
J: TRBJ1-6
V: TRBV15
length: 15
DNA: TGTGCCACCAGCAGAGATCTCGGACAGAATTCACCCCTCCACTTT
CDR3: CATSRDLGQNSPLHF

size: once
D: -
J: TRBJ1-2
V: TRBV19
length: 15
DNA: TGTGCCAGTAGTATCCCTCGAGGGACATCTGGGTCCTACACCTTC
CDR3: CASSIPRGTSGSYTF

size: once
D: -
J: TRBJ1-2
V: TRBV29-1
length: 12
DNA: TGCAGCGTTGTGGGCAGTAACTATGGCTACACCTTC
CDR3: CSVVGSNYGYTF

size: -
D: -
J: TRBJ1-4
V: TRBV6-5
length: 14
DNA: TGTGCCAGCCGTCGGGGGGGACCATTGGAAAAACTGTTTTTT
CDR3: CASRRGGPLEKLFF

size: -
D: -
J: TRBJ2-1
V: TRBV6-2/TRBV6-3
length: 13
DNA: TGTGCCAGCAGTACAACAGGAGTCCATGAGCAGTTCTTC
CDR3: CASSTTGVHEQFF

size: -
D: TRBD1
J: TRBJ1-4
V: TRBV7-6
length: 15
DNA: TGTGCCAGCAGTCACTCTCCAGGGGGCGATGAAAAACTGTTTTTT
CDR3: CASSHSPGGDEKLFF

size: -
D: TRBD2
J: TRBJ2-1
V: TRBV5-1
length: 16
DNA: TGCGCCAGCAGCTCCCTCTTCGGGAGGGCGAGGAATGAGCAGTTCTTC
CDR3: CASSSLFGRARNEQFF

size: -
D: -
J: TRBJ1-4
V: TRBV5-1
length: 15
DNA: TGCGCCAGCAGCTTGGGTTCGACCACAGGGGAAAAACTGTTTTTT
CDR3: CASSLGSTTGEKLFF

size: -
D: -
J: TRBJ1-5
V: TRBV20-1
length: 11
DNA: TGCAGTGCTGGGGAGTCTCAGCCCCAGCATTTT
CDR3: CSAGESQPQHF

size: once
D: TRBD2
J: TRBJ2-7
V: TRBV20-1
length: 13
DNA: TGCAGTGCTAGTAGGACTAGGGGCTACGAGCAGTACTTC
CDR3: CSASRTRGYEQYF

size: -
D: TRBD2
J: TRBJ2-3
V: TRBV3-1/TRBV3-2
length: 15
DNA: TGTGCCAGCAGCAGCCTGACGGGGGGAACGGATACGCAGTATTTT
CDR3: CASSSLTGGTDTQYF

size: -
D: -
J: TRBJ2-5
V: TRBV11-3
length: 13
DNA: TGTGCCAGCAGCTCAGGGAGGGGGGAGACCCAGTACTTC
CDR3: CASSSGRGETQYF

size: -
D: -
J: TRBJ1-1
V: TRBV18
length: 15
DNA: TGTGCCAGCTCACCACCGAAGGGGTTTAGGGCTGAAGCTTTCTTT
CDR3: CASSPPKGFRAEAFF

size: -
D: TRBD2
J: TRBJ2-2
V: TRBV5-6
length: 16
DNA: TGTGCCAGCAGACCCGGACTAGCGGGTAACACCGGGGAGCTGTTTTTT
CDR3: CASRPGLAGNTGELFF

size: -
D: -
J: TRBJ1-4
V: TRBV11-2
length: 15
DNA: TGTGCCAGCAGCCCACCCGGCGGAACTAATGAAAAACTGTTTTTT
CDR3: CASSPPGGTNEKLFF

size: once
D: -
J: TRBJ1-3
V: TRBV6-5
length: 14
DNA: TGTGCCAGCAGTTACGACCTAGGCAGAAACACCATATATTTT
CDR3: CASSYDLGRNTIYF

size: -
D: TRBD1
J: TRBJ2-3
V: TRBV5-1
length: 15
DNA: TGCGCCAGCAGCTCCCGGGACAGGGATAGAGATACGCAGTATTTT
CDR3: CASSSRDRDRDTQYF

size: -
D: -
J: TRBJ1-1
V: TRBV18
length: 13
DNA: TGTGCCAGCTCAGTCATTGAGCCGACTGAAGCTTTCTTT
CDR3: CASSVIEPTEAFF